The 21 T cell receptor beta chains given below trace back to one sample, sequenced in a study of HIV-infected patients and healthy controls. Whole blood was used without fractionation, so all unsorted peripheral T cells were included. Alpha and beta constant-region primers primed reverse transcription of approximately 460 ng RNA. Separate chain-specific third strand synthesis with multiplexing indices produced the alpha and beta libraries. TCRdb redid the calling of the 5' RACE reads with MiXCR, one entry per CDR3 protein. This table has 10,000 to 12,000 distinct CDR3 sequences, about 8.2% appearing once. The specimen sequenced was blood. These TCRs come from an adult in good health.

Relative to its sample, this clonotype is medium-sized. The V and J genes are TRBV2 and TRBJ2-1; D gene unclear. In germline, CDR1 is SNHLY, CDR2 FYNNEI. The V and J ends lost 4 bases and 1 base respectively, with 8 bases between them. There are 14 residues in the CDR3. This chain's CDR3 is CASSARLSYNEQFF. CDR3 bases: TGTGCCAGCAGTGCCAGGCTTTCCTACAATGAGCAGTTCTTC.

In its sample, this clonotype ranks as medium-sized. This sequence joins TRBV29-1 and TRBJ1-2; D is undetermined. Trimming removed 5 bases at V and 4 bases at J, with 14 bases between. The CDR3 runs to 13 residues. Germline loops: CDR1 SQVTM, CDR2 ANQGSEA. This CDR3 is CSVFGGDGYGYTF. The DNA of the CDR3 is TGCAGCGTTTTCGGCGGGGATGGCTATGGCTACACCTTC. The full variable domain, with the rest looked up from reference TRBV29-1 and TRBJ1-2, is SAVISQKPSRDICQRGTSLTIQCQVDSQVTMMFWYRQQPGQSLTLIATANQGSEATYESGFVIDKFPISRPNLTFSTLTVSNMSPEDSSIYLCSVFGGDGYGYTFGSGTRLTVV.

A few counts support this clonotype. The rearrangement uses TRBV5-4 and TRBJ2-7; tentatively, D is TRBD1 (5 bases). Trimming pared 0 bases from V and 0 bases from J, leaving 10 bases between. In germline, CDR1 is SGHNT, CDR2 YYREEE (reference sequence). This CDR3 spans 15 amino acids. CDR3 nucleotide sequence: TGTGCCAGCAGCTTGGAGGGGCAGCTCTCCTACGAGCAGTACTTC. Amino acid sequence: CASSLEGQLSYEQYF.

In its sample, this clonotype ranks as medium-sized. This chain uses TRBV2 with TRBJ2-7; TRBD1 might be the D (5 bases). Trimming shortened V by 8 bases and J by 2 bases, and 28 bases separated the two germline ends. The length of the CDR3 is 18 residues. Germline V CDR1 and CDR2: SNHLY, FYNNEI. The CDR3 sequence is CASLQGSNPIRLTYEQYF. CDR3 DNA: TGTGCCAGCCTCCAGGGATCGAACCCCATACGCCTGACCTACGAGCAGTACTTC. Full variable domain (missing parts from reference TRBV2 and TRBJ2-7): EPEVTQTPSHQVTQMGQEVILRCVPISNHLYFYWYRQILGQKVEFLVSFYNNEISEKSEIFDDQFSVERPDGSNFTLKIRSTKLEDSAMYFCASLQGSNPIRLTYEQYFGPGTRLTVT.

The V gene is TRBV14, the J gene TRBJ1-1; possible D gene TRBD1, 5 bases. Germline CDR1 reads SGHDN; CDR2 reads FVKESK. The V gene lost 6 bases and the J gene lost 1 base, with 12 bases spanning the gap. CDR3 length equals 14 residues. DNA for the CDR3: TGTGCCAGCAGACGCGGCAGGGAGAACACTGAAGCTTTCTTT. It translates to CASRRGRENTEAFF.

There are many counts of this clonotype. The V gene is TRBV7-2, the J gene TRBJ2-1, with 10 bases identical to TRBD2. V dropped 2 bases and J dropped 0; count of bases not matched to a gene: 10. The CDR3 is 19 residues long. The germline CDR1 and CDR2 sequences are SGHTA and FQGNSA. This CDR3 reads CASSLTAAGGSSSYNEQFF. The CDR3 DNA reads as TGTGCCAGCAGCTTAACGGCAGCGGGAGGGTCCTCCTCCTACAATGAGCAGTTCTTC.

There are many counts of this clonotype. The CDR3 sequence: CASSGGRTYGQPQHF. The DNA for the CDR3 is TGTGCCAGCAGTGGTGGGAGGACCTACGGTCAGCCCCAGCATTTT. The rearrangement uses TRBV2 and TRBJ1-5; D call uncertain. Per germline, CDR1 SNHLY and CDR2 FYNNEI. The ends were cut back, 4 bases at V and 6 bases at J, with 16 bases in the middle. The CDR3 has 15 residues.

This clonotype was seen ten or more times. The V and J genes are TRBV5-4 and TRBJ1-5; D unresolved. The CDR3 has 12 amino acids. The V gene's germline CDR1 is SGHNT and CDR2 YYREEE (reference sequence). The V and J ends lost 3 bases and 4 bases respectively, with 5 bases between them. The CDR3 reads CASSSYNQPQHF. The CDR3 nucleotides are TGTGCCAGCAGCTCGTATAATCAGCCCCAGCATTTT.

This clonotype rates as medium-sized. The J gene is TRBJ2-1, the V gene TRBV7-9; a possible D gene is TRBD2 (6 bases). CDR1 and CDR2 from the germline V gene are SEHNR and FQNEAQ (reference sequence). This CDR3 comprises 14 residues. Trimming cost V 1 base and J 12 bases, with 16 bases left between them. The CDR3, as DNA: TGTGCCAGCAGCTTAGGCCCCAGACTAGTTGGGCAGTTCTTC. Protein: CASSLGPRLVGQFF.

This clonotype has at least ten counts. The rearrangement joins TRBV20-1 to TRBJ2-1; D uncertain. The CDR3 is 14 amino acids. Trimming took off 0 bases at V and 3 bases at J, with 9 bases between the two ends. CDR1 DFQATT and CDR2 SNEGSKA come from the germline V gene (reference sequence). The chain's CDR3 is CSAREGSIYNEQFF. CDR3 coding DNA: TGCAGTGCTAGAGAGGGCAGTATCTACAATGAGCAGTTCTTC.

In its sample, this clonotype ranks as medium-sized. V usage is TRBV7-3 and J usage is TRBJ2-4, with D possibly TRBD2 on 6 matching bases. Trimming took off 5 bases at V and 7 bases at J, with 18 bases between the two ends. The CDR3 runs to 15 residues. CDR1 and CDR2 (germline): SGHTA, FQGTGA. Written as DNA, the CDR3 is TGTGCCAGCAGCCCGGAGCCTCAGGGAGGTAACATTCAGTACTTC. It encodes CASSPEPQGGNIQYF.

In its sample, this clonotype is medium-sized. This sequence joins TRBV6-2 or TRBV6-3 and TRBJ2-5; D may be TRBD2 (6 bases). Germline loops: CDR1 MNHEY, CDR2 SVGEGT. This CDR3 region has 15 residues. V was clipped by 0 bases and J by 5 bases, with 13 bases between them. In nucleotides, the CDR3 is TGTGCCAGCAGTTACTCGAGGGCGGGGTTCGAGACCCAGTACTTC. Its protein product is CASSYSRAGFETQYF.

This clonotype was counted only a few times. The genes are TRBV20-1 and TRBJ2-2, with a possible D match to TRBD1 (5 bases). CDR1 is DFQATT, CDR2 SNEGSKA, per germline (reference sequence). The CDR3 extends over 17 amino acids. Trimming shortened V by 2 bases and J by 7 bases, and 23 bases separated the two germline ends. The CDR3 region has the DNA TGCAGTGCTAGAAAGGGGCAGGGATGGCTACCGAACGGGGAGCTGTTTTTT. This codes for CSARKGQGWLPNGELFF.

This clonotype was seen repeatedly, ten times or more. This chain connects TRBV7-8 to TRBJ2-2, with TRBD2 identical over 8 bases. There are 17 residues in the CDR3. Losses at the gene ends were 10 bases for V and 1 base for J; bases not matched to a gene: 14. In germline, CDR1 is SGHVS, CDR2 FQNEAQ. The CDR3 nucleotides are TGTGCCACCCAGCCCACACGGGCGGGGGGGAACACCGGGGAGCTGTTTTTT. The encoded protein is CATQPTRAGGNTGELFF.

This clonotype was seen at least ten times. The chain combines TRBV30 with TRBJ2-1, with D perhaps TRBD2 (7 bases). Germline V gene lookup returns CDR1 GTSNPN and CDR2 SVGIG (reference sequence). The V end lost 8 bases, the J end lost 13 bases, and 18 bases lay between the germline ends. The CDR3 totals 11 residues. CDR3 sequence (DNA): TGTGCCGGACGCTGGGGGGGGCCTCAGTTCTTC. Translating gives CAGRWGGPQFF.

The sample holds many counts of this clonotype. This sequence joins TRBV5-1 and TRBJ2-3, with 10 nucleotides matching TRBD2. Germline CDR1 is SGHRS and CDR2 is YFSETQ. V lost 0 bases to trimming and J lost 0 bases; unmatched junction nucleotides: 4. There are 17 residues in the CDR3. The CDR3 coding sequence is TGCGCCAGCAGCTTGGGGGTGACTAGCGGGAGCACAGATACGCAGTATTTT. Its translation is CASSLGVTSGSTDTQYF.

The CDR3 DNA sequence: TGTGCCAGCAGCCGCGTCGGGAGTGTGGGCACAGATACGCAGTATTTT. This gives the protein CASSRVGSVGTDTQYF. The chain joins TRBV3-1 to TRBJ2-3, with a tentative D call TRBD2 (6 bases). There are 16 residues in the CDR3. Germline-derived CDR1 and CDR2 are LGHDT and YNNKEL (reference sequence). V shed 4 bases and J shed 1 base, with 15 bases lying between them.

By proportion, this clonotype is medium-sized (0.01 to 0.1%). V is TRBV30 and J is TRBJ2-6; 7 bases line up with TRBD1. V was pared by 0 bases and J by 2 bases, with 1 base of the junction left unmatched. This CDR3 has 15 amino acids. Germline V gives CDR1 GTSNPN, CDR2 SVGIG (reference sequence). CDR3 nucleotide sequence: TGTGCCTGGAGTGTAGGGGGCGCTGGGGCCAACGTCCTGACTTTC. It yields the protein CAWSVGGAGANVLTF.

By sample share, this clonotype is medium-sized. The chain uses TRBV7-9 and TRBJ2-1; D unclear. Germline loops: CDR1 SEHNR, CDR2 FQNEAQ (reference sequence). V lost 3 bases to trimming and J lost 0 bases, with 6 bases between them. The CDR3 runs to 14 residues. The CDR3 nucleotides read TGTGCCAGCAGCTTCGAGAGCTCCTACAATGAGCAGTTCTTC. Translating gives CASSFESSYNEQFF. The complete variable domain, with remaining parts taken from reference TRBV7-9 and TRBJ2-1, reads DTGVSQNPRHKITKRGQNVTFRCDPISEHNRLYWYRQTLGQGPEFLTYFQNEAQLEKSRLLSDRFSAERPKGSFSTLEIQRTEQGDSAMYLCASSFESSYNEQFFGPGTRLTVL.

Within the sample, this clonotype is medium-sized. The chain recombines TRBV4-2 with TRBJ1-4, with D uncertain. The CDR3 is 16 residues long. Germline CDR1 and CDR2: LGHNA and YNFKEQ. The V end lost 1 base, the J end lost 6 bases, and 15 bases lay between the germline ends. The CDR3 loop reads CASSQVLNQIDEKLFF. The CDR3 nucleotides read TGTGCCAGCAGCCAAGTTCTGAACCAGATCGATGAAAAACTGTTTTTT.

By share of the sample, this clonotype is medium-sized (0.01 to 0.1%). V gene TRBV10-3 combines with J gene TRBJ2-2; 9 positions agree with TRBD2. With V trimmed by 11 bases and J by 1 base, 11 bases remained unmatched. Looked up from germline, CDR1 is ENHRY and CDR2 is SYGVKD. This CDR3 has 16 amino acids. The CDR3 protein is CAATREGAVNTGELFF. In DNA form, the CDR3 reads TGTGCCGCCACGCGGGAGGGTGCGGTGAACACCGGGGAGCTGTTTTTT.